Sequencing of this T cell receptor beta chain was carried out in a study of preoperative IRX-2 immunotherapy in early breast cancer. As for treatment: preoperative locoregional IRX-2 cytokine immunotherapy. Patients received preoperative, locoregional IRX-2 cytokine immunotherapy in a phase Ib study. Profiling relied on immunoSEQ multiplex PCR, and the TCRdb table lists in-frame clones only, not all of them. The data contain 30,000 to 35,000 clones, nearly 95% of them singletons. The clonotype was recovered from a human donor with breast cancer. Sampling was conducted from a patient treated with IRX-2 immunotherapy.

CDR3 DNA: TGTGCCAGTAGTATACAGGGGTATCAGCCCCAGCATTTT. It is translated as CASSIQGYQPQHF. The chain couples TRBV19 to TRBJ1-5; perhaps TRBD1 as D (6 bases). This CDR3 comprises 13 residues. V was clipped by 2 bases and J by 5 bases, with 7 bases between them. Germline loops: CDR1 LNHDA, CDR2 SQIVND (reference sequence).